The T cell receptor beta chain described here comes from a study of a mutant IDH1 vaccine in newly diagnosed glioma (dated by TCRdb to the early 2020s). Context from the whole study: Of the 25 to 40 patients who were treated, around 62% were male and approximately 38% were female, and the mean age was about 40 years. Before enrollment, patients had received standard therapy of radiotherapy alone, temozolomide alone, or radiochemotherapy with temozolomide; most received the combination. Peripheral blood was drawn at six visits: V03 (baseline), V05, V07, V10, V12 and V13. Longitudinal TCRB deep sequencing was performed for roughly 25 treated patients wherever samples were available for exploratory analyses. General findings and caveats noted by the study authors: It was noted by the authors that analyses of patient blood samples could not be reproduced owing to sample limitations. Across multiple MHC alleles, vaccine-induced immune responses were seen in around 93% of patients. Changes in the top peripheral T cell clonotypes picked up by TCRB sequencing did not appear to be linked to pseudoprogression. Availability determined which PBMC samples were chosen for TCRB deep sequencing.

Library creation used the immunoSEQ multiplex PCR assay. The hsTCRB Kit was used according to the manufacturer's protocol to amplify rearranged TCR beta chain sequences. TCRB libraries were sequenced on an Illumina MiSeq. In the original analysis: Demultiplexing, trimming and gene mapping were performed with the kit vendor's proprietary platform. What TCRdb holds here is the immuneACCESS table cut down to in-frame rearrangements. Part of the clones is not present; checked against another copy, under half of the missing clones reflect an unresolved V gene, and the others are unexplained. The V and J calls and the clone size are those of that table, but D and trimming were determined from the DNA. The sample records 85,000 to 100,000 clones, around 77% of which are singletons. The top ten clones comprise approximately 7.6% of the sample. In the case of this clone: This receptor's antigen is unknown. Qualities for individual bases were not recorded, and no much larger clone is one base off.

Reading from cysteine to phenylalanine, the CDR3 counts 14 amino acids. Only the CDR3 DNA stays, 42 bases, in frame from base 1. From the germline V gene, CDR1 is ENHRY and CDR2 is SYGVKD. V is reduced by 9 bases and J by 3 bases, leaving a spacing of 17 bases between them. This specimen's time point label, per the study, means: baseline, week 1 (first vaccination visit). The treatment or condition label here, explained by the study, means: pre-vaccination baseline after standard-of-care therapy. Donors had newly diagnosed WHO grade 3 or 4 IDH1-mutant astrocytomas with loss of nuclear ATRX. The samples were drawn from NOA16, a multicentre, single-arm, open-label phase I trial in Germany that tested a mutant IDH1 peptide vaccine in humans for the first time. Blood drawn at visit V03 was used as the baseline sample for immunogenicity testing. Genomic DNA for TCRB sequencing was isolated from EDTA blood with the DNeasy Blood and Tissue Kit.

The specimen was PBMCs, collected from a glioma patient treated with radiotherapy, temozolomide or both. The TCR comes from a man aged 35 to 55 with glioma. The rearranged segments are TRBV10-3 and TRBJ2-5; the D call could be TRBD1 or TRBD2, with each sharing 5 bases. The CDR3 has the sequence CAIKTGRKKETQYF. At the DNA level, the sequence is TGTGCCATTAAGACGGGACGAAAAAAAGAGACCCAGTACTTC.